This T cell receptor beta chain was documented in a study of cytomegalovirus exposure and HLA in healthy donors (dated by TCRdb to 2015 to 2018). About the study as a whole: A later analysis indicated that the 90 to 150 validation repertoires were generated on the platform also employed for the approximately 690 repertoires of the first cohort. The study combined high-throughput TCR immunosequencing, statistical association of individual TCRs with disease status, and machine learning to predict cytomegalovirus infection status. Besides the first cohort of 550 to 750 subjects, a separate validation cohort made up of over a hundred different subjects was used. The study aimed to test whether signatures of past pathogen exposure could be identified by cataloging public T cell receptors.

On this clone: No antigen is known for it. It has no much larger one-base neighbor in the sample; base qualities were not kept.

The donors were included in the validation cohort of roughly 130 subjects, a group kept apart from the roughly 610-subject first cohort. The study at large found these results: A later analysis found that TCRs clustered in the first cohort also tended to co-occur in the 120 validation repertoires, with roughly 95% of cluster scores above 0. Most TCR sequences were seen in very few donors, while some public TCRs were found in many individuals. Cytomegalovirus status was reported to be diagnosed by the classifier with high specificity and sensitivity in both the original and validation cohorts. The authors suggested that the approach could potentially be extended to other disease states and immunological phenotypes. The study gave a list of 150 to 200 TCR beta chains associated with cytomegalovirus. The validation cohort had no HLA typing available for a later analysis, so co-occurrence within that cohort was assessed over all 110 or so repertoires. In vitro tests confirmed that a few of the cytomegalovirus-associated TCR beta chains recognize cytomegalovirus antigens.

The library was made by the immunoSEQ multiplex PCR assay. From the authors' description of their analysis: To diagnose cytomegalovirus status from the catalog of TCR beta chain sequences, a statistical classification framework was built. TCRdb holds this immuneACCESS table with in-frame rearrangements only. Some clones are missing; in checked studies, unresolved V genes explain under half, and the rest has no known cause. The V and J calls and clone size are taken from that table; D and trimming were inferred from the DNA. Counted in this sample were about 88,000 clones; roughly 83% of them appeared once. 9.5% to 13% of the sample rests with the top ten. Sequencing input: PBMCs. This receptor was identified in a woman aged 18 to 35 in good health and CMV-seropositive.

CDR3 loop: CASSSPDGLKGNTIYF. The DNA is TGTGCCAGTAGTTCCCCGGACGGACTGAAGGGAAACACCATATATTTT. In this chain, TRBV19 is recombined with TRBJ1-3, with the D gene not clear enough to name. CDR1 is given as LNHDA and CDR2 as SQIVND, both from the germline V gene (reference sequence). V drops 5 bases and J drops 4 bases, leaving 18 bases in between. The CDR3 has 16 amino acids, counting the end cysteine and phenylalanine. Just the 48-base CDR3 DNA is kept, in frame starting at base 1.